This TCR beta chain came from a study of blood T cell repertoires in COVID-19. As processed by the authors: Amplification of reference gene primers was used by the study to estimate nucleated cell counts. Measured with immunoSEQ multiplex PCR; TCRdb has only the in-frame clones, and not every one. V and J calls and clone size come straight from that table; D and trimming were deduced from the DNA. The sample has approximately 260,000 clones; 90% are singletons. Seattle enrolled patients during active infection and tracked them longitudinally. This clonotype was sampled from a woman aged 55-69 years with COVID-19, enrolled during active disease. The sample taken for sequencing was peripheral blood.

CDR3 in amino acids: CATSRDRGGTEAFF. CDR3 nucleotide sequence: TGTGCCACCAGCAGAGATAGGGGGGGCACTGAAGCTTTCTTT. The rearrangement uses TRBV15 and TRBJ1-1; tentatively, D is TRBD1 (6 bases). CDR1 is LNHNV, CDR2 YYDKDF, per germline (reference sequence). The CDR3 is 14 amino acids. The germline V and J ends were trimmed by 0 bases and 4 bases, with 9 bases remaining between them.